What follows are 20 T cell receptor beta chains derived from one specimen sequenced in a study of shared clonotypes between healthy human individuals. Profiling relied on immunoSEQ multiplex PCR, and the TCRdb table lists in-frame clones only, not all of them. In the table there are around 2.1 million clones, around 93% of which are singletons. Positive CCR7 selection of CD45RO-negative cells yielded the naive CD8 cells, and terminally differentiated effector memory CD45RA+ cells were excluded. The sequenced material came from naive CD8+ T cells from PBMCs. The source is a man younger than 35 in good health. Some clones in this sample may be carry-over from other donors' samples.

This chain joins TRBV13 and TRBJ2-2; D unresolved. CDR1 and CDR2 from the germline V gene are PRHDT and FYEKMQ (reference sequence). The CDR3 is 13 amino acids. Trimming took off 5 bases at V and 4 bases at J, with 8 bases between the two ends. The CDR3 region has the DNA TGTGCCAGCAGCGCTCCTGGCACCGGGGAGCTGTTTTTT. Protein product: CASSAPGTGELFF. Together with reference TRBV13 and TRBJ2-2, the CDR3 gives the full variable domain: AAGVIQSPRHLIKEKRETATLKCYPIPRHDTVYWYQQGPGQDPQFLISFYEKMQSDKGSIPDRFSAQQFSDYHSELNMSSLELGDSALYFCASSAPGTGELFFGEGSRLTVL.

The rearrangement joins TRBV4-1 to TRBJ2-5; unclear D gene. Germline V CDR1 and CDR2: MGHRA, YSYEKL. This CDR3 spans 17 amino acids. V was cut by 1 base and J by 5 bases, with 20 bases left in between. The CDR3, as DNA: TGCGCCAGCAGCCAAGTACGCCGTGACGGGCTATCGGAGACCCAGTACTTC. It specifies CASSQVRRDGLSETQYF.

The genes are TRBV27 and TRBJ1-1, with D hard to call. The CDR3 is 15 amino acids. Germline CDR1 and CDR2: MNHEY and SMNVEV (reference sequence). Trimming shortened V by 6 bases and J by 3 bases, and 17 bases separated the two germline ends. CDR3 sequence reads: CASSPAATRYTEAFF. Here the CDR3 DNA reads TGTGCCAGCAGCCCAGCGGCGACAAGGTACACTGAAGCTTTCTTT.

This chain joins TRBV5-6 and TRBJ2-5; 10 nucleotides match TRBD1. The tail of the sequence fits TRBJ2-7 better, so the J call may be wrong. Germline loops: CDR1 SGHDT, CDR2 YYEEEE. The CDR3 totals 13 residues. The CDR3 region has the DNA TGTGCCAGCAGCCGGGACAGGGGATACGAGCAGTACTTC. Residues: CASSRDRGYEQYF.

This chain connects TRBV7-8 to TRBJ1-3; no clear D. Germline-derived CDR1 and CDR2 are SGHVS and FQNEAQ. The ends were cut back, 3 bases at V and 2 bases at J, with 14 bases in the middle. This CDR3 has 16 residues. CDR3 sequence reads: CASSFGVPTPGNTIYF. The DNA of the CDR3 is TGTGCCAGCAGCTTTGGGGTTCCCACCCCTGGAAACACCATATATTTT.

The chain carries TRBV2 and TRBJ2-1, with D uncertain. V shed 3 bases and J shed 7 bases, with 13 bases lying between them. The CDR3 is 14 residues long. Germline loops: CDR1 SNHLY, CDR2 FYNNEI. The DNA for the CDR3 is TGTGCCAGCAGTGAGCAGCCAGTGGTTAATGAGCAGTTCTTC. This translates into CASSEQPVVNEQFF. Variable domain in full (rest from reference TRBV2 and TRBJ2-1): EPEVTQTPSHQVTQMGQEVILRCVPISNHLYFYWYRQILGQKVEFLVSFYNNEISEKSEIFDDQFSVERPDGSNFTLKIRSTKLEDSAMYFCASSEQPVVNEQFFGPGTRLTVL.

V gene TRBV28 combines with J gene TRBJ1-4, with D possibly TRBD1 on 6 matching bases. The CDR3 length is 18 residues. The V gene's germline CDR1 is MDHEN and CDR2 SYDVKM. DNA of the CDR3: TGTGCGAGTGAAGGGGGATTCGGGGAGAGTGCATGGAATGAAAAACTGTTTTTT. Residues: CASEGGFGESAWNEKLFF.

The chain combines TRBV4-1 with TRBJ2-7, with 8 bases matching TRBD1. After removal of 6 bases from V and 3 bases from J, the junction contained 7 bases not matched to a gene. The CDR3 contains 14 residues. Germline loops: CDR1 MGHRA, CDR2 YSYEKL. The CDR3 DNA is TGCGCCAGCAGGCCCACAGGGGGAGGCTACGAGCAGTACTTC. Its translation is CASRPTGGGYEQYF.

The CDR3 DNA sequence: TGTGCCTGGAGCGACCCCGGGCTAGCGGGATTCGTCAACGAGCAGTACTTC. Translating gives CAWSDPGLAGFVNEQYF. V gene TRBV30 combines with J gene TRBJ2-7, with TRBD2 identical over 9 bases. The germline V gene encodes CDR1 GTSNPN and CDR2 SVGIG (reference sequence). The CDR3 spans 17 residues. V was pared by 3 bases and J by 5 bases, with 17 bases of the junction left unmatched.

V is TRBV6-1 and J is TRBJ2-7; D gene unclear. The CDR3 is made up of 14 amino acids. Trimming removed 3 bases at V and 4 bases at J, with 13 bases between. Germline lookup yields CDR1 MNHNS and CDR2 SASEGT. The CDR3: CASSEPGKGYEQYF. CDR3 nucleotide sequence: TGTGCCAGCAGTGAGCCGGGCAAAGGTTACGAGCAGTACTTC.

The V gene is TRBV4-1, the J gene TRBJ1-1, with D unclear. The CDR3 runs 13 residues. The V gene lost 1 base and the J gene lost 0 bases, with 3 bases spanning the gap. The V gene's germline CDR1 is MGHRA and CDR2 YSYEKL. CDR3 amino acids: CASSQAVNTEAFF. For the CDR3, the DNA is TGCGCCAGCAGCCAAGCAGTGAACACTGAAGCTTTCTTT.

This chain joins TRBV11-2 and TRBJ1-2, with TRBD1 matching 9 bases. The CDR3 covers 17 residues. Losses at the gene ends were 4 bases for V and 5 bases for J; bases not matched to a gene: 14. Germline V CDR1 and CDR2: SGHAT, FQNNGV. The CDR3 region is CASSSSPGQGLLYGYTF. The CDR3 DNA reads as TGTGCCAGCAGCTCATCCCCGGGACAGGGATTATTATATGGCTACACCTTC.

The chain has TRBV29-1 and TRBJ2-3, with 15 bases matching TRBD2. The junction had 13 bases not matched to a gene; V was cut back by 6 bases and J by 3 bases. Germline lookup yields CDR1 SQVTM and CDR2 ANQGSEA. The CDR3 is 18 residues long. CDR3 amino acids: CSVVGLAGGPSWTDTQYF. The CDR3 coding sequence is TGCAGCGTGGTTGGACTAGCGGGAGGGCCTAGTTGGACAGATACGCAGTATTTT.

The chain links TRBV7-9 to TRBJ1-2; 7 bases fit TRBD1. The V segment lost 4 bases and the J segment 6 bases; nucleotides outside the gene matches: 8. CDR1 is SEHNR and CDR2 is FQNEAQ in the germline V gene (reference sequence). The CDR3 is 14 amino acids. CDR3 nucleotides: TGTGCCAGCAGCTCCGAGCCAGGGGGTGATGGCTACACCTTC. Protein: CASSSEPGGDGYTF.

The chain is built from TRBV9 and TRBJ2-7; 9 positions agree with TRBD1. The CDR3 is 14 residues long. The junction had 10 bases not matched to a gene; V was cut back by 6 bases and J by 6 bases. Germline V gene sequence: CDR1 SGDLS, CDR2 YYNGEE. In nucleotides, the CDR3 is TGTGCCAGCAACTCCCGGGACAGGGAGGCCGAGCAGTACTTC. Translation gives CASNSRDREAEQYF.

The genes are TRBV7-9 and TRBJ2-7; 9 bases are a match to TRBD2. The V segment lost 2 bases and the J segment 5 bases; nucleotides outside the gene matches: 7. Germline assignment: CDR1 SEHNR and CDR2 FQNEAQ (reference sequence). The CDR3 is made up of 15 amino acids. The CDR3 protein is CASSLKSGGSDEQYF. Here the CDR3 DNA reads TGTGCCAGCAGCTTAAAAAGCGGGGGGAGCGACGAGCAGTACTTC.

The CDR3 DNA sequence: TGTGCCAGCAGCGGCGGGACTAGCGGGAGTTTGTATGAGCAGTTCTTC. Its protein is CASSGGTSGSLYEQFF. The chain has TRBV13 and TRBJ2-1; 14 bases map to TRBD2. From germline, CDR1 is PRHDT and CDR2 FYEKMQ (reference sequence). The CDR3 extends over 16 amino acids. The trim removed 5 bases at V and 8 bases at J, leaving 8 bases unmatched.

For this clone: Other DNA sequences from this sample encode an identical CDR3 as well. The V call is TRBV9, the J call TRBJ2-1; 9 nucleotides agree with TRBD2. The CDR3 is made up of 15 amino acids. Germline CDR1 SGDLS, CDR2 YYNGEE. The V gene end was trimmed by 0 bases and the J gene end by 4 bases; junction bases not matched to a gene: 2. Here the CDR3 DNA reads TGTGCCAGCAGCGTAGGGACTAGCGTTTACAATGAGCAGTTCTTC. It yields the protein CASSVGTSVYNEQFF.

This clone was seen once. The genes are TRBV4-1 and TRBJ2-1, with a tentative D call TRBD2 (6 bases). CDR3 length equals 12 residues. V was shortened by 5 bases and J by 7 bases, with 9 bases between the two germline ends. Germline V gene lookup returns CDR1 MGHRA and CDR2 YSYEKL. CDR3 loop: CASSGEANEQFF. CDR3 sequence (DNA): TGCGCCAGCAGCGGGGAGGCGAATGAGCAGTTCTTC.

For the CDR3, the DNA is TGTGCCAGCTCACCATCCGGGAGTCAGAATGAGCAGTTCTTC. The encoded protein is CASSPSGSQNEQFF. The chain carries TRBV18 and TRBJ2-1; TRBD2 might be the D (6 bases). There are 14 residues in the CDR3. From germline, CDR1 is KGHSH and CDR2 LQKENI. Trimming removed 2 bases at V and 7 bases at J, with 12 bases between.